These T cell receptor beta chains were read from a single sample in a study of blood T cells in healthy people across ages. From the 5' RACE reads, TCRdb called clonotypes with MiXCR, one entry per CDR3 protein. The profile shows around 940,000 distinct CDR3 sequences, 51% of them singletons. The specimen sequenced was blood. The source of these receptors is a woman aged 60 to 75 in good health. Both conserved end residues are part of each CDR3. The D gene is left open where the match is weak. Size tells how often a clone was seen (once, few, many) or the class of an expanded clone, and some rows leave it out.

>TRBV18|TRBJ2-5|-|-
TGTGCCAGCTCACCGGCCGACCGAGAGGTTGAGCAGTACTTC
CASSPADREVEQYF
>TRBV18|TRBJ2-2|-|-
TGTGCCAGCTCACTGTCGTCAGGGAACACCGGGGAGCTGTTTTTT
CASSLSSGNTGELFF
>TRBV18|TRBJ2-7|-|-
TGTGCCAGCTCACCACCGGGACCCGGAAGCTACGAGCAGTACTTC
CASSPPGPGSYEQYF
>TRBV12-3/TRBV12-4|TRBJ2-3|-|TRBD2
TGTGCCAGCAGTTCAACTAGCGGGGGGGCGAGAACAGATACGCAGTATTTT
CASSSTSGGARTDTQYF
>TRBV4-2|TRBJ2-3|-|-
TGTGCCAGCAGCCAAGATTGGCAGGGCACAGATACGCAGTATTTT
CASSQDWQGTDTQYF
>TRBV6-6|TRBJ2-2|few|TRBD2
TGTGCCAGCAGTTACCGGACTAGCGCCACCGGGGAGCTGTTTTTT
CASSYRTSATGELFF
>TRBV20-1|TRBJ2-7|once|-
TGCAGTGCTAGAGATTGGAGACTACATATGTACTTC
CSARDWRLHMYF
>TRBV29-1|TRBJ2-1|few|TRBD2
TGCAGCGTTGAGGGACCCCCTCTAGCGGGGTCCTACAATGAGCAGTTCTTC
CSVEGPPLAGSYNEQFF
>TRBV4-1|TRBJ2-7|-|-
TGCGCCAGCAGCCAACCGGGTGTGGGCCACGGCAGGGGAAACGAGCAGTACTTC
CASSQPGVGHGRGNEQYF
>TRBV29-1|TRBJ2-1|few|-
TGCAGAACCGTGCGTGGGGATGAGCAGTTCTTC
CRTVRGDEQFF